This T cell receptor (beta chain) was observed in a study of identical twins. Via MiXCR, TCRdb re-called the 5' RACE reads, giving one row per CDR3 protein. Of hundreds of thousands of distinct CDR3 sequences detected, approximately 7.3% appear once; the ten largest clones hold under 6%. V was trimmed by 0 bases and J by 0 bases, leaving 4 bases between them. Germline loops: CDR1 SGHAT, CDR2 FQNNGV. CDR3 length equals 14 residues. Only healthy Caucasians were included as donors. General study results and limits: For out-of-frame alpha sequences shared by twins, low generation probability was in excess.

This clonotype was recorded at least ten times. Its antigen remains unknown. This sample was shared with a second study, whose subject was yellow fever vaccine responses in identical twins.

The clonotype originates from a young woman in good health. The chain combines TRBV11-2 with TRBJ2-3; no clear D. Sequences were obtained from CD8+ T cells sorted from blood. The CDR3 nucleotides are TGTGCCAGCAGCTTAGACGGAAGCACAGATACGCAGTATTTT. It encodes CASSLDGSTDTQYF.